This T cell receptor (beta chain) is drawn from a study of beta chain features in type 1 diabetes. This clone was seen a handful of times. The antigen is undetermined. Study observations and caveats: Patients with type 1 diabetes showed fewer VDJ junction insertions and more deletions. All four CD4+ subsets from Type 1 diabetes patients carried moderately but significantly shorter TCRB CDR3s.

Of the isolated RNA, all was reverse transcribed, and so the sequenced material was expressed TCRB transcripts. This table comes from immunoSEQ multiplex PCR, and its TCRdb copy is limited to in-frame clones, with some not included. The repertoire holds roughly 180,000 clones, with approximately 8.1% as singletons. Germline V gene lookup returns CDR1 MNHEY and CDR2 SMNVEV (reference sequence). The CDR3 runs 14 residues. The V gene lost 3 bases and the J gene lost 8 bases, with 16 bases spanning the gap. The source material was central memory CD4+ T cells from blood. The chain has TRBV27 and TRBJ1-2; D not resolved. The TCR was taken from a woman aged 40 to 50 with type 1 diabetes. The CDR3 sequence: CASSLSAGQWGYTF. For the CDR3, the DNA is TGTGCCAGCAGTTTGTCGGCAGGCCAATGGGGCTACACCTTC.